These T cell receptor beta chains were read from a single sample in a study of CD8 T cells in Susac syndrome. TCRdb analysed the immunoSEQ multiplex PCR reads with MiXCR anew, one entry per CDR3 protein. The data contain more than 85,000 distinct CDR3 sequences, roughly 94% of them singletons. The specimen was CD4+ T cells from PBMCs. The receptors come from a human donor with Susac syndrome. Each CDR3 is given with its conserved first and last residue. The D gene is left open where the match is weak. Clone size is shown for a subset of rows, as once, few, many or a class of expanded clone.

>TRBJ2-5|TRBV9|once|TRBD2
CASSFGLAGETQYF
TGTGCCAGCAGCTTTGGACTAGCCGGAGAGACCCAGTACTTC
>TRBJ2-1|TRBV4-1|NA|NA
CASSQVQGYNEQFF
TGCGCCAGCAGCCAAGTGCAAGGATACAATGAGCAGTTCTTC
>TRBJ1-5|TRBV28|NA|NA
CASNRSNQPQHF
TGTGCCAGTAACAGGAGCAATCAGCCCCAGCATTTT
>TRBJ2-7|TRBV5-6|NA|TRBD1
CASSLTGAYEQYF
TGTGCCAGCAGCTTGACAGGGGCCTACGAGCAGTACTTC
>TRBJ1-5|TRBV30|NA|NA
CAWSVGARQPQHF
TGTGCCTGGAGTGTAGGGGCTAGGCAGCCCCAGCATTTT
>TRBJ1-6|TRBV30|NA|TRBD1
CAGNDRGSSPLHF
TGTGCCGGAAACGACAGGGGGAGTTCACCCCTCCACTTT
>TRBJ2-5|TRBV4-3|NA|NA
CASSQADWETQYF
TGCGCCAGCAGCCAGGCAGATTGGGAGACCCAGTACTTC
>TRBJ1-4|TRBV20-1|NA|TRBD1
CSAHPTGADEKLFF
TGCAGTGCCCACCCAACAGGGGCGGATGAAAAACTGTTTTTT
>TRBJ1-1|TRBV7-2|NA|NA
CASSSVQGAEAFF
TGTGCCAGCAGCTCCGTACAGGGCGCTGAAGCTTTCTTT
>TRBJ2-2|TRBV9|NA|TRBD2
CASSVGSGGAGTGELFF
TGTGCCAGCAGCGTAGGCAGCGGGGGGGCCGGCACCGGGGAGCTGTTTTTT
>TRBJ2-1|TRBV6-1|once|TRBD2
CASSEALGGAEQFF
TGTGCCAGCAGTGAAGCCCTCGGGGGGGCGGAGCAGTTCTTC
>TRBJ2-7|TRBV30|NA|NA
CAWSVSSYEQYF
TGTGCCTGGAGTGTGTCGAGTTACGAGCAGTACTTC
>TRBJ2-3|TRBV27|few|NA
CASSLGATQYF
TGTGCCAGCAGTTTAGGGGCTACGCAGTATTTT
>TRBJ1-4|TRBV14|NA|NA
CASSQQGNNEKLFF
TGTGCCAGCAGCCAACAGGGAAATAATGAAAAACTGTTTTTT
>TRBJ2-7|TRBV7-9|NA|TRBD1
CASSLEDREHEQYF
TGTGCCAGCAGCTTAGAGGACAGGGAGCACGAGCAGTACTTC
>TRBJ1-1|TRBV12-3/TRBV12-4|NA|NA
CASRPARTEAFF
TGTGCCAGCAGACCCGCACGAACGGAAGCTTTCTTT
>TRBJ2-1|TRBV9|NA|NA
CASSSRTDYNEQFF
TGTGCCAGCAGCTCCCGGACGGACTACAATGAGCAGTTCTTC
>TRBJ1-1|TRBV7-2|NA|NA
CASSLTYTGNTEAFF
TGTGCCAGCAGTCTTACTTATACAGGGAACACTGAAGCTTTCTTT
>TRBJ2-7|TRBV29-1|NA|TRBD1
CSVEVGQGVSYEQYF
TGCAGCGTTGAAGTCGGCCAGGGGGTATCCTACGAGCAGTACTTC
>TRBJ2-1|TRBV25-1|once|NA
CASSEMLTYNEQFF
TGTGCCAGCAGTGAAATGTTGACCTACAATGAGCAGTTCTTC
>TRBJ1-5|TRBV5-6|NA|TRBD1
CASSSGTGGNQPQHF
TGTGCCAGCAGCTCCGGGACAGGGGGCAATCAGCCCCAGCATTTT
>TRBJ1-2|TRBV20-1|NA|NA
CSDSGAYGYTF
TGCAGTGACTCAGGGGCCTATGGCTACACCTTC
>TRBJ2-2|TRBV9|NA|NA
CASSDTGFSTGELFF
TGTGCCAGCAGCGATACAGGATTCTCCACCGGGGAGCTGTTTTTT
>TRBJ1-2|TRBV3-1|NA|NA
CASSQYRDGYTF
TGTGCCAGCAGCCAATACAGGGACGGCTACACCTTC
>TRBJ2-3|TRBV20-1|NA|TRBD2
CSASIAGRIDTQYF
TGCAGTGCTAGCATAGCGGGAAGAATAGATACGCAGTATTTT
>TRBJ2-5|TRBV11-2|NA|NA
CASSQLTEQETQYF
TGTGCCAGCAGCCAATTGACAGAACAAGAGACCCAGTACTTC
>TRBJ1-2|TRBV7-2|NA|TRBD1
CASSLAQGQNYGYTF
TGTGCCAGCAGCTTAGCCCAGGGACAGAACTATGGCTACACCTTC
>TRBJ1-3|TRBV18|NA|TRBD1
CASSREGTASGNTIYF
TGTGCCAGCTCCAGGGAAGGGACAGCCTCTGGAAACACCATATATTTT
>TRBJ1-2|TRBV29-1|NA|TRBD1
CSVRGQGRGGYTF
TGCAGCGTCCGCGGACAGGGCAGAGGCGGCTACACCTTC
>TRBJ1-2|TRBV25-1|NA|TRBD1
CASSQWDRASEGYTF
TGTGCCAGCAGTCAATGGGACAGGGCTTCGGAGGGCTACACCTTC
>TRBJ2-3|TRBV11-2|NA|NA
CASSLGQGWSTDTQYF
TGTGCCAGCAGCTTAGGCCAGGGGTGGTCCACAGATACGCAGTATTTT
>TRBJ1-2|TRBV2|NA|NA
CASAIQAPYGYTF
TGTGCCAGCGCGATCCAGGCGCCTTATGGCTACACCTTC
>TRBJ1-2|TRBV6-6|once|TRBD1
CASSYAGQSTGYTF
TGTGCCAGCAGTTACGCGGGACAGTCCACTGGCTACACCTTC
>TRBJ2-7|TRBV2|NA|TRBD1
CASTARGPAYEQYF
TGTGCCAGCACGGCCAGGGGGCCTGCCTACGAGCAGTACTTC
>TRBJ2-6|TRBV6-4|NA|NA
CASSPFGRSSGANVLTF
TGTGCCAGCAGTCCCTTTGGACGGAGCTCTGGGGCCAACGTCCTGACTTTC
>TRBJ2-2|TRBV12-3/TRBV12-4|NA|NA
CASSLSRRTGELFF
TGTGCCAGCAGTTTAAGTCGCCGCACCGGGGAGCTGTTTTTT
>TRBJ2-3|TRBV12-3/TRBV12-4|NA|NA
CASTRQFTDTQYF
TGTGCCAGCACCCGACAGTTCACAGATACGCAGTATTTT
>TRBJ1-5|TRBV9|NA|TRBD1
CASSAGDRGRPQHF
TGTGCCAGCAGCGCAGGGGACAGGGGAAGGCCCCAGCATTTT
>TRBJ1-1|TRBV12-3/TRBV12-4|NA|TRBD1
CASSWTGKNTEAFF
TGTGCCAGCAGTTGGACAGGGAAGAACACTGAAGCTTTCTTT
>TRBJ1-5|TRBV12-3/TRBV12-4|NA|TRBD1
CASTLGTGLHQPQHF
TGTGCCAGCACCCTCGGGACAGGGTTGCATCAGCCCCAGCATTTT
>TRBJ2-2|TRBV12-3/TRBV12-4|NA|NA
CASSWVLRFGELFF
TGTGCCAGCAGTTGGGTTTTGAGATTTGGGGAGCTGTTTTTT
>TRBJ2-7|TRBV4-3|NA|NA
CASSQERRPGDEQYF
TGCGCCAGCAGCCAAGAACGCAGGCCCGGGGACGAGCAGTACTTC
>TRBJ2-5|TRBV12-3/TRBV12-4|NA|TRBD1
CASRETGGVETQYF
TGTGCCAGCAGGGAGACAGGGGGTGTGGAGACCCAGTACTTC
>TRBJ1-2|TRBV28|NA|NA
CASSRGALGYTF
TGTGCCAGCAGTCGGGGAGCACTAGGCTACACCTTC
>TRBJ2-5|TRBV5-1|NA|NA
CASSNRGTQETQYF
TGCGCCAGCAGCAACCGAGGGACTCAAGAGACCCAGTACTTC
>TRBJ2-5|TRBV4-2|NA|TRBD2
CASSHGTSGEAQYF
TGTGCCAGCAGCCACGGGACTAGCGGGGAGGCCCAGTACTTC
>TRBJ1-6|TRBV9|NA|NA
CASSVRTDSPLHF
TGTGCCAGCAGCGTTCGAACGGATTCACCCCTCCACTTT
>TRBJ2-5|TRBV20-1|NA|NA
CSAPIAVEETQYF
TGCAGTGCTCCTATAGCGGTCGAAGAGACCCAGTACTTC
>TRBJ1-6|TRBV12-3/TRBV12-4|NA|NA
CASSLRGAYNSPLHF
TGTGCCAGCAGTTTGCGGGGCGCCTATAATTCACCCCTCCACTTT
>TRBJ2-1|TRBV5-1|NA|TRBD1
CASSPAQGAVGNEQFF
TGCGCCAGCAGCCCAGCACAGGGGGCTGTAGGAAATGAGCAGTTCTTC
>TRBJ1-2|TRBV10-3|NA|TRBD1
CAITAGTGAHGYTF
TGTGCCATCACCGCGGGGACAGGGGCGCATGGCTACACCTTC
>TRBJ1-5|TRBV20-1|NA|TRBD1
CSARDPDPLTGYSNQPQHF
TGCAGTGCTAGAGATCCGGATCCCCTGACAGGGTATAGCAATCAGCCCCAGCATTTT